This T cell receptor beta chain was sequenced during a study of regulatory T cells in long-lasting Graves disease. Regarding the study as a whole: Analyses excluded thyroid tissue, covering peripheral blood alone.

The sample holds a few counts of this clonotype. Its antigen is still unknown. This CDR3 region has 12 residues. Looked up from germline, CDR1 is SEHNR and CDR2 is FQNEAQ (reference sequence). V was shortened by 6 bases and J by 8 bases, with 13 bases between the two germline ends. Researchers made TCR beta libraries by using iRepertoire HTBI primers and running Arm-PCR on CDR3 regions. TCRdb called the multiplex PCR reads again in MiXCR, with one record for every CDR3 protein. This sample has a few hundred thousand distinct CDR3 sequences; about a quarter occur once, and the top ten carry about a quarter. As for time point: persistent/refractory GD, antithyroid drugs over 5 years with positive TRAb. There was RNA extracted from PBMCs, and the TCR library was made from it.

Here the sequenced sample was peripheral blood mononuclear cells (PBMCs), taken when the disease was refractory, from a patient treated with antithyroid drugs. The rearrangement uses TRBV7-9 and TRBJ1-2; weak D call: TRBD1 (5 bases). The receptor was isolated from a female donor with Graves disease. CDR3 bases: TGTGCCAGCAGTTACGGGGCAGTCGGCTACACCTTC. The encoded protein is CASSYGAVGYTF.